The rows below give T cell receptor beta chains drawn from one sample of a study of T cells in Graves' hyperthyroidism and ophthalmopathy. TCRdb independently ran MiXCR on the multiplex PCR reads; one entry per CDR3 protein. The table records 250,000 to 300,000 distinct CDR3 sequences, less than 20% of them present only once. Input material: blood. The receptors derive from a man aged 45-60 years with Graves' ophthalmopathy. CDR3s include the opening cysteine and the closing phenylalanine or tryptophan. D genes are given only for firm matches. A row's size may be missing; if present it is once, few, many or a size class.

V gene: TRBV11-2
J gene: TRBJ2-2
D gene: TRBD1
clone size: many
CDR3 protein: CASSSTGTGGSGELFF
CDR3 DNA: TGTGCCAGCAGCTCGACCGGGACAGGGGGCTCCGGGGAGCTGTTTTTT

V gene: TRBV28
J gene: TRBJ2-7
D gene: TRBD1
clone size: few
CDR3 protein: CASSPGTAQYEQYF
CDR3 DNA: TGTGCCAGCAGTCCCGGGACAGCACAATACGAGCAGTACTTC

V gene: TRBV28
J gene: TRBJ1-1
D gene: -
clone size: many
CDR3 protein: CASTDTLNTEAFF
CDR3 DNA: TGTGCCAGCACCGACACTTTGAACACTGAAGCTTTCTTT

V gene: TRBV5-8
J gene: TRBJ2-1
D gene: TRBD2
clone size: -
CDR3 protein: CASSLMGTSGRLGNEQFF
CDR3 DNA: TGTGCCAGCAGCTTGATGGGGACTAGCGGGAGGTTAGGAAATGAGCAGTTCTTC

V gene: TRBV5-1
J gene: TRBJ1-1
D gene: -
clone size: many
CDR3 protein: CASSLASGNTEAFF
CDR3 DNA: TGCGCCAGCAGCTTGGCCTCAGGGAACACTGAAGCTTTCTTT

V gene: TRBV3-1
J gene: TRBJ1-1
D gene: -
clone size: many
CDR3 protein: CASNTAVGRNTEAFF
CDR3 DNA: TGTGCCAGCAATACCGCCGTGGGGAGGAACACTGAAGCTTTCTTT

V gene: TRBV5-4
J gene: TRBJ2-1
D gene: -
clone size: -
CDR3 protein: CASSHTRGSSNEQFF
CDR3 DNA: TGTGCCAGCAGCCACACTAGAGGAAGCTCCAATGAGCAGTTCTTC

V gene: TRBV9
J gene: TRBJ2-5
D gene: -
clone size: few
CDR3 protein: CASSLRGDSLGIRETQYF
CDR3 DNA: TGTGCCAGCAGCCTAAGGGGGGATTCGCTAGGAATTAGAGAGACCCAGTACTTC

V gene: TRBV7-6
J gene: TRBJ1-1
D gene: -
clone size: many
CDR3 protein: CASSVGQTNTEAFF
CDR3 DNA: TGTGCCAGCAGCGTCGGACAGACGAACACTGAAGCTTTCTTT

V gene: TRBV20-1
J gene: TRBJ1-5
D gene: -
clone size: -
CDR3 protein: CSARVFKTGPFNQPQHF
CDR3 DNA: TGCAGTGCTAGGGTATTTAAAACAGGCCCTTTTAATCAGCCCCAGCATTTT

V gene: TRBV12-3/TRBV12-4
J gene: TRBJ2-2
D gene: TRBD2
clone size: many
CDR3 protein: CASSLGTSGELFF
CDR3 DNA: TGTGCCAGCAGTCTTGGGACTAGCGGGGAGCTGTTTTTT

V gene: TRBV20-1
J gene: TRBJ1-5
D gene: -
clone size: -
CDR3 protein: CSASIADSNQPQHF
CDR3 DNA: TGCAGTGCTAGTATCGCGGATAGCAATCAGCCCCAGCATTTT

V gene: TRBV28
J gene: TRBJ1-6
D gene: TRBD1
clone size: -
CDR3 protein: CASRRTRTGSVNSPLHF
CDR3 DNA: TGTGCCAGCAGACGAACTAGGACAGGGAGTGTGAATTCACCCCTCCACTTT

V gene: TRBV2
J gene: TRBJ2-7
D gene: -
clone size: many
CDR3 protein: CASSEGTTYEQYF
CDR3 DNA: TGTGCCAGCAGTGAGGGCACAACCTACGAGCAGTACTTC

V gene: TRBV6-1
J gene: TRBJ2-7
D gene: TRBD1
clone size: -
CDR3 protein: CASSEAEGTGGGEQYF
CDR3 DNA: TGTGCCAGCAGTGAAGCCGAGGGGACAGGGGGCGGCGAGCAGTACTTC

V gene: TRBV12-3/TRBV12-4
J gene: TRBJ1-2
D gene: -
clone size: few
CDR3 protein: CASSTQRGGSYGYTF
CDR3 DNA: TGTGCCAGCAGTACCCAGCGGGGGGGGAGCTATGGCTACACCTTC

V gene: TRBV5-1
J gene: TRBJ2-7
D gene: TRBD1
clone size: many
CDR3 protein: CASSLWRQGVYEQYF
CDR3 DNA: TGCGCCAGCAGCTTGTGGCGACAGGGGGTTTACGAGCAGTACTTC

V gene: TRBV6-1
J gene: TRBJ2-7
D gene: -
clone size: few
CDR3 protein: CAKGPERDEQYF
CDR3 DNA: TGTGCCAAAGGACCCGAACGGGACGAGCAGTACTTC

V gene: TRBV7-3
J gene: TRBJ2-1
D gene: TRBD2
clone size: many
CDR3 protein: CASSLRDLASGFHEQFF
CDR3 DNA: TGTGCCAGCAGCTTAAGAGATCTCGCTAGCGGGTTCCATGAGCAGTTCTTC

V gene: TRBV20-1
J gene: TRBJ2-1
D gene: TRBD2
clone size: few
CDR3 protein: CSALTPLAGGRSSYNEQFF
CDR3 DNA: TGCAGTGCTTTGACCCCGCTAGCGGGAGGGCGGAGCTCCTACAATGAGCAGTTCTTC

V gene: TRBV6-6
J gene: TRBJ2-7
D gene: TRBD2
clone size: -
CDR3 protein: CASSYSLLAGIEQYF
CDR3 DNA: TGTGCCAGCAGTTACTCCCTGCTAGCGGGCATAGAGCAGTACTTC

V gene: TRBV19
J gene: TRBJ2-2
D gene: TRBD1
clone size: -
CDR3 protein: CASSIGRGRGELFF
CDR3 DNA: TGTGCCAGTAGTATCGGCAGGGGGCGCGGGGAGCTGTTTTTT

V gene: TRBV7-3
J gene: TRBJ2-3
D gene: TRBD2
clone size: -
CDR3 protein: CTSSFSGGGTDTQYF
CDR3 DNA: TGTACCAGCAGCTTCAGCGGGGGGGGCACAGATACGCAGTATTTT

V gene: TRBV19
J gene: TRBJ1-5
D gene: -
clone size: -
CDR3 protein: CASSIDGDQPQHF
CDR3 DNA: TGTGCCAGTAGTATAGACGGGGATCAGCCCCAGCATTTT

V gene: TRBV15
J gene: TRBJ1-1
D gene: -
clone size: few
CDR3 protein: CATSFDSGVRTEAFF
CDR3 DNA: TGTGCCACCAGCTTTGATTCAGGGGTACGCACTGAAGCTTTCTTT

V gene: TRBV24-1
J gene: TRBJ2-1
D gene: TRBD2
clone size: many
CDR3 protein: CATSDSGGVGVISHEQFF
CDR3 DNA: TGTGCCACCAGTGATTCGGGGGGGGTTGGCGTAATATCCCATGAGCAGTTCTTC

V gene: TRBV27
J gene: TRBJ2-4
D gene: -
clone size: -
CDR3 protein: CASSLRNFVGPENIQYF
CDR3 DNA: TGTGCCAGCAGTTTAAGGAACTTCGTAGGGCCTGAGAACATTCAGTACTTC

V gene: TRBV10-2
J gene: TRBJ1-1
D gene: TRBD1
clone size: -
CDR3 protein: CASSESLRTGAFNTEAFF
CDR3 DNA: TGCGCCAGCAGTGAGTCGTTGAGGACAGGAGCCTTCAACACTGAAGCTTTCTTT

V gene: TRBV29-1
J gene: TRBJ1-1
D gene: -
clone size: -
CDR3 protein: CSVEGLYNNMNTEAFF
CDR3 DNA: TGCAGCGTTGAAGGGCTATACAATAACATGAACACTGAAGCTTTCTTT

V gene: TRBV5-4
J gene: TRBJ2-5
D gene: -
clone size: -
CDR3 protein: CASGLNWGRETQYF
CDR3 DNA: TGTGCCAGCGGCTTGAACTGGGGGCGAGAGACCCAGTACTTC

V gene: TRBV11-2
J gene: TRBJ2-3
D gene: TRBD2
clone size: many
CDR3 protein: CASSLLATSGRATDTQYF
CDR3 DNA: TGTGCCAGCAGCTTACTCGCTACTAGCGGGAGGGCCACAGATACGCAGTATTTT

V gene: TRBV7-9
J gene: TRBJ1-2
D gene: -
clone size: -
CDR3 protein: CASSLIGWGYTF
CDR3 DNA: TGTGCCAGCAGCTTAATCGGCTGGGGCTACACCTTC

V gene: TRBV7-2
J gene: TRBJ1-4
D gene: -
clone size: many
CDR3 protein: CASRAGAVEKLFF
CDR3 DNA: TGTGCCAGCCGGGCGGGGGCAGTAGAAAAACTGTTTTTT

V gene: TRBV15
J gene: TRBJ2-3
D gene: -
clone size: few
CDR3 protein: CATSIPFGNTQYF
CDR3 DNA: TGTGCCACCAGCATCCCCTTCGGCAATACGCAGTATTTT

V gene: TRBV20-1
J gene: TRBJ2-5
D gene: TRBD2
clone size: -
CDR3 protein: CSASPQTSGRETQYF
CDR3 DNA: TGCAGTGCTTCGCCCCAGACTAGCGGGAGAGAGACCCAGTACTTC

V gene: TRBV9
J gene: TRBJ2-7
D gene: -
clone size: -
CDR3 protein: CASSGDLGDEQYF
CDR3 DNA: TGTGCCAGCAGCGGTGACTTAGGGGACGAGCAGTACTTC

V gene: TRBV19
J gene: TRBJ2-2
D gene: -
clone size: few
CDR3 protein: CASRRGTVHTGELFF
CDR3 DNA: TGTGCCAGTAGGCGGGGGACAGTGCACACCGGGGAGCTGTTTTTT

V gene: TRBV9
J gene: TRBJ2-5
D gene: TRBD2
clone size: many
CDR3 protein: CASSGGGLADHGGKETQYF
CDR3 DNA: TGTGCCAGCAGCGGAGGGGGACTAGCGGACCACGGTGGGAAAGAGACCCAGTACTTC

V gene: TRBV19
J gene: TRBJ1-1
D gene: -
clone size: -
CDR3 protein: CASSIYAEAFF
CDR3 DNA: TGTGCCAGTAGTATATACGCAGAAGCTTTCTTT

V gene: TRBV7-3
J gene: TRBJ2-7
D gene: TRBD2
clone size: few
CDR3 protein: CASSPQAGVIYEQYF
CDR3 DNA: TGTGCCAGCAGCCCCCAGGCGGGAGTTATATACGAGCAGTACTTC

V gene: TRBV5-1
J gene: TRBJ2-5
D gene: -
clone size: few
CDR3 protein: CASSLDGGLKTQYF
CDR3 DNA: TGCGCCAGCAGCTTGGATGGAGGGTTGAAGACCCAGTACTTC

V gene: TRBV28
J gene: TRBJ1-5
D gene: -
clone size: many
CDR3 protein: CASRGGNRRVPQHF
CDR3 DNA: TGTGCCAGCAGGGGGGGGAACAGACGCGTGCCCCAGCATTTT

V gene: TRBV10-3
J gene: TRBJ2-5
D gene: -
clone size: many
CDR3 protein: CAISRPQVPTQYF
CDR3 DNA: TGTGCCATCAGTCGCCCGCAGGTTCCGACCCAGTACTTC

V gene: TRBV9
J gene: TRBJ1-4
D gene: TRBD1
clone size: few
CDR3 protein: CASSPGGQGALGNEKLFF
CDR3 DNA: TGTGCCAGCAGCCCAGGGGGACAGGGGGCGTTGGGGAATGAAAAACTGTTTTTT

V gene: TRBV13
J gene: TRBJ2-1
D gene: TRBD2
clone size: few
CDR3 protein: CAGSLAGQGLAGSYNEQFF
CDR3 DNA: TGTGCCGGCAGCTTGGCGGGTCAGGGGCTAGCGGGTTCTTACAATGAGCAGTTCTTC

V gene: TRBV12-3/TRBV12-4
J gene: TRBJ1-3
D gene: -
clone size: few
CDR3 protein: CASSFRDTISGNTIYF
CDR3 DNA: TGTGCCAGCAGTTTCCGGGACACCATCTCTGGAAACACCATATATTTT

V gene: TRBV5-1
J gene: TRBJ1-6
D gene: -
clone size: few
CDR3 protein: CASSAVTAYNSPLHF
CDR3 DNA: TGCGCCAGCAGCGCTGTTACGGCCTATAATTCACCCCTCCACTTT

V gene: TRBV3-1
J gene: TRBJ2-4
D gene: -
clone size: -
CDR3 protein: CASSRNGGHIQYF
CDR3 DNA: TGTGCCAGCAGCCGAAACGGGGGGCACATTCAGTACTTC

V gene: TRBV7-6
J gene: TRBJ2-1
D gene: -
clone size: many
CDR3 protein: CASSKIEGNEQFF
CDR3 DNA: TGTGCCAGCAGCAAAATCGAGGGCAATGAGCAGTTCTTC

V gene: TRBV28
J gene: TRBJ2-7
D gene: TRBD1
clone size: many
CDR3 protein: CASSLGQGGYEQYF
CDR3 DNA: TGTGCCAGCAGTTTGGGACAGGGTGGATACGAGCAGTACTTC

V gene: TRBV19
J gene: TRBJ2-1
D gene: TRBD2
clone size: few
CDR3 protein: CASSIAAGGGEQFF
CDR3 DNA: TGTGCCAGTAGCATAGCAGCGGGAGGCGGTGAGCAGTTCTTC

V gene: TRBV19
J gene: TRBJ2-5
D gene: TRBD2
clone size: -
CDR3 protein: CASTSSGATSMAQYF
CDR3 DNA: TGTGCCAGTACATCTAGCGGGGCAACCTCCATGGCCCAGTACTTC

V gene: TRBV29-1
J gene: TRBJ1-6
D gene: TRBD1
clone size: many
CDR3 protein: CSAAVTGAESPLHF
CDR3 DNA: TGCAGCGCCGCCGTGACAGGGGCCGAGTCACCCCTCCACTTT